These 17 T cell receptor beta chains were sequenced from one sample in a study of T cells in Graves' hyperthyroidism and ophthalmopathy. TCR beta CDR3 region amplification was performed from RNA transcripts. The HTBI primer set was used in a first-round RT-PCR of the TCR CDR3. TCRdb reprocessed the multiplex PCR reads with MiXCR, giving one entry per CDR3 protein. The repertoire includes around 500,000 distinct CDR3 sequences, 13% to 15% of them detected once, and roughly 17% sits in the top ten. Sequences were obtained from blood. The receptors originated from a woman aged 18-35 years with Graves' hyperthyroidism.

As to this clonotype: One end of the junction fails to match germline, which may point to a read error. The chain links TRBV13 to TRBJ1-2; tentatively, D is TRBD1 (5 bases). Germline-derived CDR1 and CDR2 are PRHDT and FYEKMQ (reference sequence). The CDR3 consists of 17 residues. CDR3 sequence: CASSKLPLRDLSYGYTF. CDR3 DNA: TGCGCCAGCAGCAAATTACCACTCAGGGACCTCAGCTATGGCTACACCTTC. The whole variable domain, filled in from reference TRBV13 and TRBJ1-2, reads AAGVIQSPRHLIKEKRETATLKCYPIPRHDTVYWYQQGPGQDPQFLISFYEKMQSDKGSIPDRFSAQQFSDYHSELNMSSLELGDSALYFCASSKLPLRDLSYGYTFGSGTRLTVV.

This clonotype was observed at least ten times. The chain employs TRBV3-1 and TRBJ2-5, with D maybe TRBD2 (5 bases). CDR1 LGHDT and CDR2 YNNKEL come from the germline V gene (reference sequence). The CDR3 is made up of 15 amino acids. V was shortened by 4 bases and J by 5 bases, with 17 bases between the two germline ends. The CDR3 reads CASSPLLGGFETQYF. DNA of the CDR3: TGTGCCAGCAGCCCCCTACTAGGTGGTTTCGAGACCCAGTACTTC.

This clonotype was recorded at least ten times. The genes are TRBV20-1 and TRBJ2-3; unclear D gene. The germline V gene encodes CDR1 DFQATT and CDR2 SNEGSKA (reference sequence). The V gene lost 3 bases and the J gene lost 0 bases, with 10 bases spanning the gap. The CDR3 runs 14 residues. CDR3 in amino acids: CSASSSGSTDTQYF. CDR3 in DNA: TGCAGTGCTAGTAGCTCCGGGAGCACAGATACGCAGTATTTT.

Ten or more counts support this clonotype. The chain joins TRBV6-1 to TRBJ1-1, with TRBD1 as a possible D gene (5 bases). The CDR3 has 15 amino acids. The germline V gene has CDR1 MNHNS and CDR2 SASEGT. V dropped 2 bases and J dropped 2 bases, with 12 bases sitting between them. The DNA of the CDR3 is TGTGCCAGCAGTGAACTCCAGGGCTCCAACACTGAAGCTTTCTTT. As protein: CASSELQGSNTEAFF.

The chain recombines TRBV5-6 with TRBJ2-1, with TRBD2 matching over 13 bases. CDR1 and CDR2 from the germline V gene are SGHDT and YYEEEE. J was trimmed by 8 bases and V by 4 bases; bases with no gene match: 6. The CDR3 covers 15 residues. The CDR3 protein is CASSPDGLAGDEQFF. CDR3 sequence (DNA): TGTGCCAGCAGCCCAGACGGACTAGCGGGGGATGAGCAGTTCTTC.

This clonotype was seen once. The CDR3, as DNA: TGTGCCAGCAGTTTCTACCTACAGGGGACTACCCCACCCCTCCACTTT. Residues: CASSFYLQGTTPPLHF. This sequence joins TRBV28 and TRBJ1-6; 7 nucleotides align to TRBD1. With V trimmed by 3 bases and J by 11 bases, 13 bases remained unmatched. Germline V gives CDR1 MDHEN, CDR2 SYDVKM. The CDR3 is 16 residues long.

This clonotype was seen repeatedly, ten times or more. This sequence joins TRBV11-2 and TRBJ2-5; no clear D gene. Germline CDR1 is SGHAT and CDR2 is FQNNGV. The CDR3 is 15 amino acids. Trimming left V 3 bases short and J 1 base short, with 12 bases between. CDR3 sequence (DNA): TGTGCCAGCAGCTTTTCCGTCCAGTTCCAAGAGACCCAGTACTTC. It encodes CASSFSVQFQETQYF.

This clonotype was detected many times. V usage is TRBV12-3 or TRBV12-4 and J usage is TRBJ2-2; 11 bases match TRBD2. The V and J ends lost 2 bases and 6 bases, in that order; junction bases with no gene match: 2. This CDR3 is built from 15 residues. This CDR3 is CASSLRTSGPGELFF. The CDR3 DNA reads TGTGCCAGCAGTTTAAGGACTAGCGGGCCCGGGGAGCTGTTTTTT.

This clonotype was counted many times. The rearrangement uses TRBV12-3 or TRBV12-4 and TRBJ1-2; no firm D call. V was shortened by 3 bases and J by 4 bases, with 12 bases between the two germline ends. The CDR3 contains 14 residues. CDR3 sequence (DNA): TGTGCCAGCAGTTTTAACACGGATTTCTATGGCTACACCTTC. Its protein product is CASSFNTDFYGYTF.

This clonotype was counted at least ten times. The chain couples TRBV25-1 to TRBJ1-3; D is possibly TRBD1 (6 bases). Between the trimmed V and J ends, which lost 6 bases and 4 bases, there was a span of 13 bases. The length of the CDR3 is 14 residues. Germline V CDR1 and CDR2: MGHDK, SYGVNS. CDR3 residues: CASRGTGLGNTIYF. As DNA, the CDR3 is TGTGCCAGCAGGGGTACAGGGTTGGGAAACACCATATATTTT.

The chain couples TRBV2 to TRBJ2-4, with TRBD1 identical over 7 bases. The V gene end was trimmed by 5 bases and the J gene end by 3 bases; junction bases not matched to a gene: 10. Germline assignment: CDR1 SNHLY and CDR2 FYNNEI. The length of the CDR3 is 16 residues. CDR3 nucleotides: TGTGCCAGCAGTTTACTTAGCCAGGGGGTCAAAAACATTCAGTACTTC. This sequence encodes CASSLLSQGVKNIQYF.

This clonotype has at least ten counts. The rearrangement uses TRBV3-1 and TRBJ2-4, with no clear D. V lost 4 bases to trimming and J lost 7 bases, with 11 bases between them. Germline V gene lookup returns CDR1 LGHDT and CDR2 YNNKEL (reference sequence). This CDR3 has 13 residues. The CDR3 DNA is TGTGCCAGCAGCCGAGCCGCCGGGAACATTCAGTACTTC. As protein: CASSRAAGNIQYF.

This clonotype was seen a few times. The rearrangement links TRBV5-1 to TRBJ2-1; 9 bases match TRBD1. The V gene end was trimmed by 3 bases and the J gene end by 3 bases; junction bases not matched to a gene: 4. Germline assignment: CDR1 SGHRS and CDR2 YFSETQ. The CDR3 loop spans 15 amino acids. This CDR3 is CASSSRQGDYNEQFF. The CDR3 DNA follows: TGCGCCAGCAGCTCGCGACAGGGGGACTACAATGAGCAGTTCTTC.

In its sample, this clonotype was seen a few times. The chain combines TRBV2 with TRBJ2-1; 8 positions agree with TRBD2. Germline V CDR1 and CDR2: SNHLY, FYNNEI. Losses at the gene ends were 4 bases for V and 2 bases for J; bases not matched to a gene: 7. The CDR3 covers 16 residues. CDR3 protein: CASSVYSGSAYNEQFF. The DNA for the CDR3 is TGTGCCAGCAGTGTTTACAGCGGGAGTGCCTACAATGAGCAGTTCTTC.

This clonotype was observed at least ten times. The chain uses TRBV12-3 or TRBV12-4 and TRBJ1-1, with 10 positions matching TRBD1. V lost 5 bases and J lost 1; bases outside the gene matches: 10. The CDR3 has 17 amino acids. The CDR3 coding sequence is TGTGCCAGCAGTCCCCCGGGACAGGGGCCTCCGAACACTGAAGCTTTCTTT. This translates into CASSPPGQGPPNTEAFF.

This clonotype has a count of ten or more. The chain joins TRBV7-8 to TRBJ1-5, with D tentatively TRBD1 (5 bases). The CDR3 is 17 amino acids. With 4 bases removed from V and 0 bases from J, the gap between germline ends came to 16 bases. Germline V gives CDR1 SGHVS, CDR2 FQNEAQ. CDR3 DNA sequence: TGTGCCAGCAGCTCTAGGCAGGGTGCGTATAGCAATCAGCCCCAGCATTTT. It codes for CASSSRQGAYSNQPQHF.

Concerning this clonotype itself: A much larger clone differs from this one at a single base, so this may be a read error. The chain joins TRBV2 to TRBJ2-5, with 9 bases fitting TRBD1. J gave up 5 bases and V 11 bases, and 21 bases lay outside the gene matches. In germline, CDR1 is SNHLY, CDR2 FYNNEI. This CDR3 contains 17 residues. In nucleotides, the CDR3 is TGTGCCGGCGGGACAGGGTCTAGGTCGCCCCGGGGGGAGACCCAGTACTTC. It specifies CAGGTGSRSPRGETQYF.